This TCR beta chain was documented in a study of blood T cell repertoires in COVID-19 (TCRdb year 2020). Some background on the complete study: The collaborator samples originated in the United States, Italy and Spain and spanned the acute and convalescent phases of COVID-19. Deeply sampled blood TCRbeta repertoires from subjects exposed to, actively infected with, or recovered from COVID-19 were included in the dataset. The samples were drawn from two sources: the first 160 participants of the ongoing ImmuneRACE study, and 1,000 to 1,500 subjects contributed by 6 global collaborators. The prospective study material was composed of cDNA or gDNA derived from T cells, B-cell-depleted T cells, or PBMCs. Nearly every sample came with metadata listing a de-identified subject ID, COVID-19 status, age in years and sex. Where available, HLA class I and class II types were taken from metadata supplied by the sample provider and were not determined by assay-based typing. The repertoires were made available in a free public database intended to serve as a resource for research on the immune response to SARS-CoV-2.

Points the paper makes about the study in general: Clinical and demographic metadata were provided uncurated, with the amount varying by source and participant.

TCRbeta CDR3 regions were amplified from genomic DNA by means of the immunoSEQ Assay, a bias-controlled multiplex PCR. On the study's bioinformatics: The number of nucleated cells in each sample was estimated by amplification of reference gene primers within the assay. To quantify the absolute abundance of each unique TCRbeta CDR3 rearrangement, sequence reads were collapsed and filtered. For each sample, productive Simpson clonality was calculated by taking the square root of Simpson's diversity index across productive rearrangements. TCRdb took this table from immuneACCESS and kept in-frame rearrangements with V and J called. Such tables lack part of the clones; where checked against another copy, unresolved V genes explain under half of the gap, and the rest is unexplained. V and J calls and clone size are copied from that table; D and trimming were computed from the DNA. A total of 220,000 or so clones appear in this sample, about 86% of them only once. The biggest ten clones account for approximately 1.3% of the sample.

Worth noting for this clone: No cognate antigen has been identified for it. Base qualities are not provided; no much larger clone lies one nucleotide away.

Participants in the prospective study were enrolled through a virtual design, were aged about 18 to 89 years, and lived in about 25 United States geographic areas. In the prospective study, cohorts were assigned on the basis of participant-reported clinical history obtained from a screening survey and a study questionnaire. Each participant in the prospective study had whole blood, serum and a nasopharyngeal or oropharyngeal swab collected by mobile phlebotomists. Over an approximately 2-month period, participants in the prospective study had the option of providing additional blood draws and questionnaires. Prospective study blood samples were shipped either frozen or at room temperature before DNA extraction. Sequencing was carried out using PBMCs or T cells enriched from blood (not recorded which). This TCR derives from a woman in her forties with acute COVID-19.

The nucleotide sequence reads as follows: TGTGCCAGTAGCCCTTTGGACAGGTCCTACGAGCAGTACTTC. The encoded protein is CASSPLDRSYEQYF. Recombination joined TRBV19 with TRBJ2-7; the central 7 bases match TRBD1. V has 6 bases trimmed and J has 1 base trimmed; junction bases matching no gene number 6. CDR1 is given as LNHDA and CDR2 as SQIVND, both from the germline V gene (reference sequence). The CDR3 goes from the cysteine to the phenylalanine over 14 residues. Left in the record is the CDR3 DNA by itself, 42 bases read in frame from the first base.